The clone carrying this T cell receptor (beta chain) was seen once. Its specificity is unknown. Profiled with immunoSEQ multiplex PCR; TCRdb holds only in-frame clones, not every one. The table records fewer than 90,000 clones, 84% of them present only once. This specimen belongs to a study of cytomegalovirus exposure and HLA in healthy donors. At the level of the study: The roughly 110 validation repertoires were reported in a later analysis to have been generated on the same platform as the roughly 630 first-cohort repertoires. Study observations and caveats: Listed as cytomegalovirus-associated were 150 or so TCR beta chains. Reportedly, diagnosis of cytomegalovirus status by the classifier showed high specificity and sensitivity. Later, an analysis found that TCR clusters from the first cohort tended to co-occur in the 130 or so validation repertoires.

This CDR3 spans 16 amino acids. Trimming cost V 4 bases and J 3 bases; bases outside gene matches: 8. CDR1 and CDR2 (germline): SGDLS, YYNGEE. This sequence was found in a young woman in good health and CMV-seropositive. The sequenced material came from PBMCs. This sequence joins TRBV9 and TRBJ2-3, with TRBD2 matching 10 bases. The CDR3 here is CASSPPSGGATDTQYF. The CDR3 DNA sequence: TGTGCCAGCAGCCCCCCCAGCGGGGGGGCGACAGATACGCAGTATTTT.